This T cell receptor beta chain appears in the sequencing data of a study of T cell responses to AZD1222 COVID-19 vaccine (dated by TCRdb to about 2021). Concerning the study at large: Because spike-specific TCR depth and breadth did not differ between the two schedules, AZD1222 recipients who got a second dose at roughly 4 weeks were pooled with those who got a second dose at roughly 12 weeks. Enrollment into the trials was organized by age into subgroups of 18-55, 56-69 and 70-plus years, and those subgroups contained about 160, 30 and 59 TCR-sequenced participants, respectively. A total of about 230 trial participants underwent TCR sequencing, of whom about 210 received two doses of AZD1222 and roughly 25 received two doses of the MenACWY control vaccine.

Points on this clone: The antigen it recognizes is unknown. Per-nucleotide qualities are absent, and no much larger clonotype sits a single base away.

The CDR3 regions of human TCRbeta chains were subjected to immunosequencing. The original methods were these. Repertoire TCRs were matched against a reference library of SARS-CoV-2-specific TCRs generated with the MIRA antigen-specificity platform. Breadth was defined as the fraction of unique TCRs that were SARS-CoV-2-associated. Depth was defined as the fraction of total T cells that were SARS-CoV-2-associated. Using the MIRA data, every spike-specific TCR was mapped to the spike region that the TCR reacted to and assigned to either a CD4 or a CD8 class. Log10-transformed breadth and depth values were compared by one-way ANOVA with Sidak's multiple comparisons tests. The table comes from immuneACCESS by way of TCRdb, which keeps in-frame sequences with V and J called. Part of the clones is missing from these tables; in studies checked, under half for an unresolved V gene and the rest for unknown reasons. That table supplies the V and J calls and clone size; D and trimming were determined from the DNA. The sample table holds tens of thousands of clones, of which 88% were seen once. Of the sample, around 19% is held by the ten largest clones.

The label giving this sample's time point can be read as: baseline before first vaccination. Vaccinee samples were obtained from the UK trials COV001 and COV002, which included a single-blind randomized controlled phase 2/3 trial of AZD1222 (ChAdOx1 nCoV-19) in healthy adults. For TCRbeta chain sequencing, PBMC samples were collected from trial participants at day 0 and at day 28 after the second dose. The study at large found these results: Most participants were white British and females outnumbered males, and the authors suggested that clonal diversity may have been underestimated. Conclusions about previously exposed vaccinees were limited because only a handful of AZD1222 recipients were SARS-CoV-2 seropositive at baseline. Epitopes outside the regions mutated in the B.1.351 and B.1.1.7 variants were reportedly recognized by nearly half of the unique spike-specific TCRs. Vaccine-associated CD4 TCRs spanned the whole spike protein, with dominant responses in regions 160-218 and 743-854. Because no samples from the day 14 peak response were available, repertoires could be characterized only after the peak T cell response. The 56-69-year group was small, and its depth increase did not reach significance, likely because of low power. Spike-specific TCR breadth and depth rose significantly after two AZD1222 doses compared with day 0 and with MenACWY recipients.

The receptor was isolated from an adult in good health. The sample here was peripheral blood, taken on day 0 of AZD1222 vaccination.

The sequenced DNA: TGTGCCAGCAGCCAAGCCGGAGAACACGAGCAGTACTTC. Its coded protein is CASSQAGEHEQYF. The sequence links TRBV3-1 (or the pseudogene TRBV3-2) to TRBJ2-7, with the D gene call left open. V drops 1 base and J drops 5 bases, leaving 9 bases in between. CDR1 and CDR2 (LGHDT, YNNKEL) derive from the germline V gene (reference sequence). CDR3 length: 13 amino acids, cysteine to phenylalanine. Only the CDR3 portion is preserved as DNA: 39 bases, with reading frame beginning at the first base.